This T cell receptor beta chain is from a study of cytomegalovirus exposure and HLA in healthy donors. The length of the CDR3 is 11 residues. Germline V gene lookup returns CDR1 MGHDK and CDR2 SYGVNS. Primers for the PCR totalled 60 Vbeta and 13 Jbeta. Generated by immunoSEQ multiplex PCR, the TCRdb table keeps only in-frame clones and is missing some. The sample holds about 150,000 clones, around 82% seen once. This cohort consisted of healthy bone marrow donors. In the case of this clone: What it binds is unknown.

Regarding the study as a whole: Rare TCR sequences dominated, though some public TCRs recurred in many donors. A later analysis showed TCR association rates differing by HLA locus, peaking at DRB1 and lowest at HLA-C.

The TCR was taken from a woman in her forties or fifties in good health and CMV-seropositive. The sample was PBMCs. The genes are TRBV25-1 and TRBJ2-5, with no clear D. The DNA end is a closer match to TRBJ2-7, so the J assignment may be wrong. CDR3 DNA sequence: TGTGCCAGCAGTGGGAACTACGAGCAGTACTTC. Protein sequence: CASSGNYEQYF.